The rows below give T cell receptor beta chains drawn from one sample of a study of blood T cell repertoires in COVID-19. The data were produced by immunoSEQ multiplex PCR, yet TCRdb's version contains in-frame clones alone and is incomplete. Of fewer than 350,000 clones detected, around 85% appear once; the ten largest clones hold under 7%. Sequencing used PBMCs or T cells enriched from blood (not recorded which). The receptors were gathered from a woman aged 40 to 55 who had recovered from COVID-19. The CDR3 runs from the conserved cysteine through the conserved F or W. D genes are given only for firm matches. Some rows have no size entry. The others give once, few or many, or a class for an expanded clone.

clone_size	d_call	v_call	j_call	cdr3_nt	cdr3_aa
.	TRBD2	TRBV7-2	TRBJ2-5	TGTGCCAGCAGCTTATATAGCGGGAGTGAGACCCAGTACTTC	CASSLYSGSETQYF
once	.	TRBV5-1	TRBJ2-2	TGCGCCAGCAGCTTGGGGGACAACGCGAACACCGGGGAGCTGTTTTTT	CASSLGDNANTGELFF
.	TRBD1	TRBV12-3/TRBV12-4	TRBJ2-7	TGTGCCAGCAGCCTCGGGACAGGGTGGGAGCAGTACTTC	CASSLGTGWEQYF
.	TRBD1	TRBV5-1	TRBJ1-2	TGCGCCAGCAGCTTCAACCCGGGACAGGGCTATGGCTACACCTTC	CASSFNPGQGYGYTF
.	.	TRBV6-1	TRBJ1-5	TGTGCCAGCAGTGAAAACGGGAATCAGCCCCAGCATTTT	CASSENGNQPQHF
.	.	TRBV28	TRBJ1-1	TGTGCCAGCAGTTTTACCAGGGTTGTGAACACTGAAGCTTTCTTT	CASSFTRVVNTEAFF
.	TRBD1	TRBV4-3	TRBJ1-5	TGCGCCAGCAGCCAGTTCCTAGACAGGGGAGGTCGGCAGCCCCAGCATTTT	CASSQFLDRGGRQPQHF
.	TRBD1	TRBV28	TRBJ2-1	TGTGCCAGCAGTACCTGGGGCCAGGGGGCCTACAATGAGCAGTTCTTC	CASSTWGQGAYNEQFF
.	TRBD1	TRBV5-1	TRBJ2-2	TGCGCCAGCAGCGTGACAGGGGGCTCGATGTCTGGGGAGCTGTTTTTT	CASSVTGGSMSGELFF
once	.	TRBV9	TRBJ2-2	TGTGCCAGCAGCGTATATCGGGGGACCGGGGAGCTGTTTTTT	CASSVYRGTGELFF
.	TRBD1	TRBV29-1	TRBJ1-2	TGCAGCGTTAGGGGGCAGGGCAACTATGGCTACACCTTC	CSVRGQGNYGYTF
.	TRBD1	TRBV18	TRBJ1-3	TGTGCCAGCTCCCTGGGGACAGCCTACTCTGGAAACACCATATATTTT	CASSLGTAYSGNTIYF
.	.	TRBV19	TRBJ2-4	TGTGCCAGTTCCGACCGTACGGGAGCCAAAAACATTCAGTACTTC	CASSDRTGAKNIQYF
.	TRBD1	TRBV3-1/TRBV3-2	TRBJ2-1	TGTGCCAGCAGTCGGGACAGGGGGTCACACAATGAGCAGTTCTTC	CASSRDRGSHNEQFF
.	.	TRBV30	TRBJ1-5	TGTGCCTGGAGTCGTCGGTCAGGGGTTTCTCAGCCCCAGCATTTT	CAWSRRSGVSQPQHF
.	TRBD2	TRBV19	TRBJ2-3	TGTGCCAGTAGTATGGGAGGGCCTAGCACAGATACGCAGTATTTT	CASSMGGPSTDTQYF
once	.	TRBV2	TRBJ2-5	TGTGCCAGCATTCTGGGCCCGCTTCAAGAGACCCAGTACTTC	CASILGPLQETQYF
.	TRBD1	TRBV3-1/TRBV3-2	TRBJ2-7	TGTGCCAGCAGCCGACAGGGGGCACGAGAGCAGTACTTC	CASSRQGAREQYF
.	.	TRBV24-1	TRBJ2-7	TGTGCCACCGGTGGCGGGACCCACCCATACGAGCAGTACTTC	CATGGGTHPYEQYF
.	.	TRBV28	TRBJ1-1	TGTGCCAGCACACAGTTAGTAGGAGGGACTGAAGCTTTCTTT	CASTQLVGGTEAFF
.	.	TRBV15	TRBJ1-5	TGTGCCACCAGCAGGGAGGGATTTGGCAATCAGCCCCAGCATTTT	CATSREGFGNQPQHF
.	TRBD1	TRBV12-3/TRBV12-4	TRBJ2-2	TGTGCCAGCAGGGACAGGGTTACCGGGGAGCTGTTTTTT	CASRDRVTGELFF
.	TRBD1	TRBV18	TRBJ2-7	TGTGCCAGCTCACCGGCCGCAGGGGGCGACGAGCAGTACTTC	CASSPAAGGDEQYF
few	TRBD1	TRBV4-1	TRBJ1-5	TGCGCCAGCAGCCAGACGGGACAGTCGGGTCAGCCCCAGCATTTT	CASSQTGQSGQPQHF
.	TRBD1	TRBV7-8	TRBJ2-2	TGTGCCAGCAGCTTGGCAGGGGGCTCCGGGGAGCTGTTTTTT	CASSLAGGSGELFF
.	TRBD1	TRBV6-5	TRBJ2-3	TGTGCCAGCAAGGACAGGGATTTGAGCACAGATACGCAGTATTTT	CASKDRDLSTDTQYF
.	TRBD1	TRBV5-4	TRBJ2-5	TGTGCCAGCAGCCCACAGGGGGGCAAAGAGACCCAGTACTTC	CASSPQGGKETQYF
.	TRBD1	TRBV19	TRBJ2-7	TGTGCCAGTAGGGGACAGAGCTCCTACGAGCAGTACTTC	CASRGQSSYEQYF
once	.	TRBV7-2	TRBJ2-6	TGTGCCAGCAGCTTAGGAGGACTCGGCCGGGCCAACGTCCTGACTTTC	CASSLGGLGRANVLTF
.	.	TRBV2	TRBJ2-3	TGTGCCAGCAATCGAGCAGGGGGGCCGTGGACAGATACGCAGTATTTT	CASNRAGGPWTDTQYF
.	TRBD1	TRBV5-4	TRBJ1-1	TGTGCCAGCAGTCCCCTGAGACAGGGAAAAGTCCCTGAAGCTTTCTTT	CASSPLRQGKVPEAFF
.	.	TRBV21-1	TRBJ1-1	TGTGCCAGCAGCGAGGGATCTGGTACAGAGACAACTGAAGCTTTCTTT	CASSEGSGTETTEAFF
.	TRBD2	TRBV7-8	TRBJ2-3	TGTGCCAGCAGCTTAAGAGGACTAGCGGGAGGGACAGATACGCAGTATTTT	CASSLRGLAGGTDTQYF
.	.	TRBV30	TRBJ2-7	TGTGCCTCCGGGATTAGCCACGAGCAGTACTTC	CASGISHEQYF
.	.	TRBV6-6	TRBJ1-2	TGTGCCAGCAGTTACTCTGGTCAGGGTAGGGCTATGGGCTACACCTTC	CASSYSGQGRAMGYTF
.	.	TRBV24-1	TRBJ2-3	TGTGCCACCAGTAGCACAGGAACGAGCACAGATACGCAGTATTTT	CATSSTGTSTDTQYF
.	.	TRBV2	TRBJ1-2	TGTGCCAGCAGGGACGACACTGGGGGGGGTGGCTACACCTTC	CASRDDTGGGGYTF
.	.	TRBV27	TRBJ2-1	TGTGCCAGCAGTTTATCTGCGTGGGACACCTACAATGAGCAGTTCTTC	CASSLSAWDTYNEQFF
once	.	TRBV19	TRBJ1-4	TGTGCCAGTAGTCCAAGGAGGTTTTTTAAGGATGAAAAACTGTTTTTT	CASSPRRFFKDEKLFF
.	.	TRBV20-1	TRBJ2-1	TGCAGTGCTAGTCCTGCGCGAGGAGACAATGAGCAGTTCTTC	CSASPARGDNEQFF
.	.	TRBV19	TRBJ1-4	TGTGCCAGTAGCCCTGGCTCCGGGGTAACTAATGAAAAACTGTTTTTT	CASSPGSGVTNEKLFF
.	.	TRBV7-9	TRBJ2-1	TGTGCCAGCAGCCCCTCCGAGGGAGAGTTGAACAATGAGCAGTTCTTC	CASSPSEGELNNEQFF
.	.	TRBV7-2	TRBJ2-1	TGTGCCAGCAGCCCCCGGGTAGGGGGCTACAATGAGCAGTTCTTC	CASSPRVGGYNEQFF
.	.	TRBV4-3	TRBJ1-2	TGCGCCAGCAGCCAAACCGGGACACCTCTCCATGGCTACACCTTC	CASSQTGTPLHGYTF
.	.	TRBV3-1/TRBV3-2	TRBJ2-2	TGTGCCAGTTGCGGGTTCACCGGGGAGCTGTTTTTT	CASCGFTGELFF
.	TRBD1	TRBV6-2/TRBV6-3	TRBJ2-2	TGTGCCAGCAGTAAACAGGGGTTCGGGGAGCTGTTTTTT	CASSKQGFGELFF
.	TRBD2	TRBV7-9	TRBJ2-3	TGTGCCAGCAGTGTGAGGGCGGGAGAAACAGATACGCAGTATTTT	CASSVRAGETDTQYF
.	.	TRBV30	TRBJ2-1	TGTGCCTGGAGTGTACTAGTCACCCAGAATGAGCAGTTCTTC	CAWSVLVTQNEQFF
once	TRBD2	TRBV3-1/TRBV3-2	TRBJ2-7	TGTGCCAGCAGCCAAGCTAGCGGGAGCTGCCTCTCCTACGAGCAGTACTTC	CASSQASGSCLSYEQYF
.	.	TRBV28	TRBJ2-1	TGTGCCAGCAGTTTGCGGACCAGGGACTTGGGGTTCTTC	CASSLRTRDLGFF
.	.	TRBV7-9	TRBJ2-1	TGTGCCAGCAGCTCCCCGCAGCGGTTTCCAAGTGAGCAGTTCTTC	CASSSPQRFPSEQFF
.	.	TRBV9	TRBJ2-7	TGTGCCAGCAGCCCGCGGCTAGCCTCCTACGAGCAGTACTTC	CASSPRLASYEQYF
.	.	TRBV15	TRBJ1-5	TGTGCCACCAGCAGTCCAGGGCTTTATAGCAATCAGCCCCAGCATTTT	CATSSPGLYSNQPQHF
.	TRBD1	TRBV7-2	TRBJ2-7	TGTGCCAGCAGCCTAGACAGGGTATCTACCTACGAGCAGTACTTC	CASSLDRVSTYEQYF